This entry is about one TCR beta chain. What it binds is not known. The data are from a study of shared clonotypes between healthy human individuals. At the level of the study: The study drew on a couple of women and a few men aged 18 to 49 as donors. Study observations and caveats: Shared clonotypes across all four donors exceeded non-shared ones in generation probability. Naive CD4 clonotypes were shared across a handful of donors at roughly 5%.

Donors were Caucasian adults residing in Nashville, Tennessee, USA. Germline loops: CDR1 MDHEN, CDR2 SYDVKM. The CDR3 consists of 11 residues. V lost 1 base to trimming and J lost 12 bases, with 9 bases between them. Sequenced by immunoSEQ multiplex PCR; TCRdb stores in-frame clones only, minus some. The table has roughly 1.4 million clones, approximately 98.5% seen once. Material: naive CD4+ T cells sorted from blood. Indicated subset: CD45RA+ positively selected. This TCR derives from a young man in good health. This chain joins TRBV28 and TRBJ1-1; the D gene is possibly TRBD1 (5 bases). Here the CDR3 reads CASSLYGAPFF. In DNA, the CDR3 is TGTGCCAGCAGTTTATATGGGGCTCCTTTCTTT.